Following are 17 T cell receptor beta chains from one sample sequenced in a study of neoadjuvant anti-PD-1 for oral cavity cancer. Here immunoSEQ multiplex PCR was the method, and the copy in TCRdb shows in-frame clones only, minus some. Here the sample spans roughly 25,000 clones, around a quarter being singletons. Time point meaning: after neoadjuvant nivolumab, at surgical resection. Here the sequenced sample was tumor tissue, taken after nivolumab (anti-PD-1) treatment. The receptors shown here come from a person between 40 and 85 years old with oral cavity squamous cell carcinoma.

V gene TRBV30 combines with J gene TRBJ1-4, with no clear D. The CDR3 extends over 15 amino acids. Trimming took 0 bases from V and 8 from J, leaving 16 bases between them. From germline, CDR1 is GTSNPN and CDR2 SVGIG (reference sequence). CDR3 in DNA: TGTGCCTGGAGTGTCGAGGCAATCGGGGAGGAAAAACTGTTTTTT. Protein product: CAWSVEAIGEEKLFF.

The chain couples TRBV6-6 to TRBJ2-7; D is ambiguous. The V end was cut by 5 bases, the J end by 5 bases, with 7 bases between. CDR1 and CDR2 (germline): MNHNY, SVGAGI (reference sequence). The CDR3 is made up of 11 amino acids. The CDR3 coding sequence is TGTGCCAGCAGTAGATCACACGAGCAGTACTTC. It translates to CASSRSHEQYF.

The rearrangement joins TRBV9 to TRBJ1-3; D remains ambiguous. CDR1 SGDLS and CDR2 YYNGEE come from the germline V gene. The CDR3 loop spans 18 amino acids. Trimming cost V 3 bases and J 0 bases, with 19 bases left between them. CDR3 nucleotide sequence: TGTGCCAGCAGCGAGACCCTGATCGACACTTTCTCTGGAAACACCATATATTTT. Amino acid sequence: CASSETLIDTFSGNTIYF.

V and J are TRBV27 and TRBJ2-7; D tentatively reads TRBD1 or TRBD2 (5 bases each). CDR1 and CDR2 (germline): MNHEY, SMNVEV (reference sequence). Between the trimmed V and J ends, which lost 5 bases and 7 bases, there was a span of 27 bases. The CDR3 has 17 amino acids. CDR3 coding DNA: TGTGCCAGCAGTCCCGACCTAAATACAGGATTTGGGGAGGAGCAGTACTTC. The encoded protein is CASSPDLNTGFGEEQYF.

This clone was seen more than once but under ten times. The chain is built from TRBV5-4 and TRBJ2-1; 10 bases are shared with TRBD2. This CDR3 region has 16 residues. Trimming removed 3 bases from V and 2 bases from J; junction bases left unmatched: 5. Germline CDR1 reads SGHNT; CDR2 reads YYREEE (reference sequence). DNA of the CDR3: TGTGCCAGCAGCTCGGCCGGGACTAGCGCCTACAATGAGCAGTTCTTC. It is translated as CASSSAGTSAYNEQFF.

The rearrangement uses TRBV7-9 and TRBJ2-5, with 9 bases identical to TRBD1. This CDR3 spans 15 amino acids. CDR1 SEHNR and CDR2 FQNEAQ come from the germline V gene (reference sequence). Trimming removed 5 bases from V and 3 bases from J; junction bases left unmatched: 7. The CDR3 sequence: CASSPDRGMEETQYF. The DNA of the CDR3 is TGTGCCAGCAGCCCCGACAGGGGGATGGAAGAGACCCAGTACTTC.

This clone has only a few counts. This rearrangement joins TRBV4-1 to TRBJ1-1; TRBD1 aligns across 7 bases. CDR3 length: 16 amino acids. J lost 1 base, V lost 3 bases, and 8 bases had no gene match. Germline-derived CDR1 and CDR2 are MGHRA and YSYEKL. The CDR3 region has the DNA TGCGCCAGCAGCCAGGGTTCCGGGACAGCGAACACTGAAGCTTTCTTT. Translating gives CASSQGSGTANTEAFF.

This clone was picked up a small number of times. V usage is TRBV28 and J usage is TRBJ1-1; the D gene is possibly TRBD1 (6 bases). Trimming pared 7 bases from V and 11 bases from J, leaving 17 bases between. CDR1 MDHEN and CDR2 SYDVKM come from the germline V gene. The CDR3 spans 12 residues. The CDR3 region is CASNVGALEAFF. The CDR3 DNA follows: TGTGCCAGCAACGTGGGGGCCCTCGAGGCTTTCTTT.

This clone was observed a few times. Other DNA sequences in this specimen translate into the identical CDR3. The chain is built from TRBV20-1 and TRBJ1-2, with D possibly matching TRBD1 (6 bases). CDR1 is DFQATT and CDR2 is SNEGSKA in the germline V gene (reference sequence). The CDR3 is 10 residues long. The CDR3 here is CKTGGGGYTF. The CDR3 DNA reads as TGCAAGACAGGCGGTGGGGGCTACACCTTC.

This chain connects TRBV9 to TRBJ1-2, with 9 bases aligning to TRBD1. The CDR3 loop spans 17 amino acids. Germline V lookup: CDR1 SGDLS, CDR2 YYNGEE. After removal of 4 bases from V and 4 bases from J, the junction contained 14 bases not matched to a gene. The CDR3 reads CASSPSTGGLDFYGYTF. DNA for the CDR3: TGTGCCAGCAGCCCTTCGACAGGGGGTCTGGACTTCTATGGCTACACCTTC.

This clone was seen more than once but under ten times. The chain links TRBV30 to TRBJ2-3; D is undetermined. The CDR3 is 12 amino acids. V was trimmed by 8 bases and J by 4 bases, leaving 13 bases between them. CDR1 is GTSNPN, CDR2 SVGIG, per germline (reference sequence). As DNA, the CDR3 is TGTGCCCGGACCCTTGGGGCAGATACGCAGTATTTT. It is translated as CARTLGADTQYF.

This chain uses TRBV4-1 with TRBJ1-4, with D perhaps matching TRBD1 (6 bases). Trimming took 3 bases from V and 4 from J, leaving 30 bases between them. Germline assignment: CDR1 MGHRA and CDR2 YSYEKL. This CDR3 contains 21 residues. CDR3 amino acids: CASSHKSASGGHSISNEKLFF. CDR3 in DNA: TGCGCCAGCAGCCATAAGTCGGCTTCGGGGGGCCATTCGATCAGTAATGAAAAACTGTTTTTT.

V is TRBV2 and J is TRBJ2-1; D is ambiguous. Germline-derived CDR1 and CDR2 are SNHLY and FYNNEI. The CDR3 is 14 residues long. V lost 10 bases and J 0 bases, leaving 13 bases between the germline ends. CDR3 in amino acids: CATSDTSSYNEQFF. The CDR3 region has the DNA TGTGCCACTTCAGACACGAGCTCCTACAATGAGCAGTTCTTC.

This clone was found many times. This sequence joins TRBV6-4 and TRBJ1-2; D may be TRBD1 (5 bases). The CDR3 length is 12 residues. Germline V gene sequence: CDR1 MRHNA, CDR2 SNTAGT. Trimming removed 5 bases at V and 8 bases at J, with 12 bases between. The CDR3 spells CASSSMRDGYTF. As DNA, the CDR3 is TGTGCCAGCAGTAGCATGAGGGACGGCTACACCTTC.

The chain carries TRBV6-6 and TRBJ1-1; no definite D call. With 6 bases removed from V and 2 bases from J, the gap between germline ends came to 13 bases. Germline V lookup: CDR1 MNHNY, CDR2 SVGAGI (reference sequence). The CDR3 spans 14 residues. CDR3 region: CASSRSYSNTEAFF. In nucleotides, the CDR3 is TGTGCCAGCAGCCGCAGCTATTCAAACACTGAAGCTTTCTTT.

This clone was counted many times. The chain uses TRBV2 and TRBJ1-5; possibly TRBD1 for D (6 bases). The CDR3 runs 14 residues. Germline V lookup: CDR1 SNHLY, CDR2 FYNNEI. V lost 3 bases to trimming and J lost 7 bases, with 13 bases between them. The CDR3 loop reads CASSEGGQVQPQHF. For the CDR3, the DNA is TGTGCCAGCAGTGAGGGGGGCCAAGTGCAGCCCCAGCATTTT.

The V call is TRBV19, the J call TRBJ1-1, with D maybe TRBD1 (5 bases). Germline CDR1 is LNHDA and CDR2 is SQIVND (reference sequence). V lost 0 bases to trimming and J lost 0 bases, with 11 bases between them. The CDR3 has 16 amino acids. In nucleotides, the CDR3 is TGTGCCAGTAGTATAGATCGGGGCGTTGTGAACACTGAAGCTTTCTTT. This encodes CASSIDRGVVNTEAFF.